This T cell receptor (beta chain) is drawn from a study of human T cells and chemical hapten exposure. This clonotype was seen only a few times. The CDR3 runs to 19 residues. V shed 1 base, J shed 1 base, and the junction held 8 bases outside the gene matches. Germline-derived CDR1 and CDR2 are LGHNA and YNFKEQ. Described time point: patch test 2, 6 weeks after DPC sensitization. This sample's treatment: therapeutic diphenylcyclopropenone sensitization with weekly scalp DPC. Each CDR3 protein gets one entry after TCRdb re-called the RACE reads with MiXCR. The repertoire holds hundreds of thousands of distinct CDR3 sequences, roughly 6.3% seen once, with about 5.6% in the top ten.

This clonotype was obtained from a woman aged 18-29 years with alopecia areata. Some clones in this sample may be carry-over from other donors' samples. The chain recombines TRBV4-2 with TRBJ2-4, with 12 bases identical to TRBD2. The sample here was whole blood, taken in connection with sensitization to the hapten diphenylcyclopropenone (DPC). In DNA, the CDR3 is TGTGCCAGCAGCCAAGTGCTAGCGGGGGGGCCGGTGGCCAAAAACATTCAGTACTTC. Translated: CASSQVLAGGPVAKNIQYF.